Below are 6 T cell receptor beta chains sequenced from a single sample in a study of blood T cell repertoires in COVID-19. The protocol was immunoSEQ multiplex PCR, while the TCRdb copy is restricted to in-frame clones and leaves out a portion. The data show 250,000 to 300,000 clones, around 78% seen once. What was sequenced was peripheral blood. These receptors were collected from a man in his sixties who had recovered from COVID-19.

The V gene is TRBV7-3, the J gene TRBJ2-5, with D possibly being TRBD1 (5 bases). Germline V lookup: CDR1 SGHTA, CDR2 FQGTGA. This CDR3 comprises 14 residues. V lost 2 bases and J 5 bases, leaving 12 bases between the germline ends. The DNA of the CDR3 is TGTGCCAGCAGCTTAGCTGGGGCAAGGGAGACCCAGTACTTC. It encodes CASSLAGARETQYF.

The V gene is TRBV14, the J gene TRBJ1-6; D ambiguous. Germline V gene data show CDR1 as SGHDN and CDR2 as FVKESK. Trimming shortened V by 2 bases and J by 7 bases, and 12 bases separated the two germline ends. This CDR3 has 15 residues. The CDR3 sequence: CASSQRGMGNSPLHF. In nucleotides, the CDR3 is TGTGCCAGCAGCCAACGGGGAATGGGAAATTCACCCCTCCACTTT.

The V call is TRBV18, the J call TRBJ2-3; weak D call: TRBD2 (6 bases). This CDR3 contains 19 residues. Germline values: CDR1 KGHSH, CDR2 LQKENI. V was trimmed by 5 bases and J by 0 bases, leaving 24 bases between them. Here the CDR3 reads CASSSRWGRSASSTDTQYF. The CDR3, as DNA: TGTGCCAGCTCATCCCGCTGGGGGAGGTCGGCTTCTAGCACAGATACGCAGTATTTT.

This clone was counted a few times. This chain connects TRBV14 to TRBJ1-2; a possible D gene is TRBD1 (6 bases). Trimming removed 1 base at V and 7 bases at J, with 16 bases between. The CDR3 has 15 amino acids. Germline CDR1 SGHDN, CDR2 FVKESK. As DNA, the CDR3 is TGTGCCAGCAGCCAAGCAAGCAGGGGTGTTGGTGGCTACACCTTC. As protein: CASSQASRGVGGYTF. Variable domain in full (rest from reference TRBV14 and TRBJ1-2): EAGVTQFPSHSVIEKGQTVTLRCDPISGHDNLYWYRRVMGKEIKFLLHFVKESKQDESGMPNNRFLAERTGGTYSTLKVQPAELEDSGVYFCASSQASRGVGGYTFGSGTRLTVV.

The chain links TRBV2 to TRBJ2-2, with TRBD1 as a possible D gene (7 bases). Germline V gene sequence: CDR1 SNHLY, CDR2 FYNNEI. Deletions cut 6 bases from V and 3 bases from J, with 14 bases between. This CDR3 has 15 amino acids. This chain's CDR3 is CASRPQGGDTGELFF. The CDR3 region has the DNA TGTGCCAGCAGGCCTCAGGGGGGCGACACCGGGGAGCTGTTTTTT.

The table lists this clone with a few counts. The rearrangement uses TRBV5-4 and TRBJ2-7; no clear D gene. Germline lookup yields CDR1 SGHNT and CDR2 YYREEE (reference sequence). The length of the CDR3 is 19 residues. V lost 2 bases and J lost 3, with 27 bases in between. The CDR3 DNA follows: TGTGCCAGCAGCTTTTTTCCCGGGTTGGCAGTCAAATCGGTCTACGAGCAGTACTTC. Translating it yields CASSFFPGLAVKSVYEQYF.